Shown below are 2 T cell receptor beta chains from a single sample sequenced in a study of blood T cells in healthy people across ages. A second about 7 to 11 cycle PCR used barcoded and J-beta primers. TCRdb itself ran the 5' RACE reads through MiXCR, one entry per CDR3 protein. Of more than 800,000 distinct CDR3 sequences listed, 45% were seen once; the top ten hold approximately 20%. The sample taken for sequencing was blood. The receptors originated from a woman aged 55-70 years in good health.

The genes are TRBV15 and TRBJ1-4; TRBD1 is a possible D gene (5 bases). Trimming shortened V by 5 bases and J by 7 bases, and 14 bases separated the two germline ends. The length of the CDR3 is 14 residues. CDR1 LNHNV and CDR2 YYDKDF come from the germline V gene (reference sequence). This CDR3 is CATSPVRAGEKLFF. In DNA, the CDR3 is TGTGCCACCAGCCCCGTCAGGGCGGGTGAAAAACTGTTTTTT.

The genes are TRBV6-6 and TRBJ2-5; 7 bases match TRBD1. V shed 2 bases and J 2 bases; nucleotides not matched to a gene: 5. CDR3 length: 15 amino acids. Germline assignment: CDR1 MNHNY and CDR2 SVGAGI (reference sequence). The DNA for the CDR3 is TGTGCCAGCAGTTACGCCGGGACAGCTCAAGAGACCCAGTACTTC. Its protein is CASSYAGTAQETQYF.